This TCR beta chain was obtained from a study of T cell repertoires in cytomegalovirus infection. Whole-study context: It was recently identified HLA-C-restricted and well-studied HLA-B-restricted CMV epitopes that the study used. A matching HLA type, together with CMV infection, was signaled by public TCR beta signatures.

Study-level results: There were carriers of CMV plus the relevant HLA, and cumulative public TCR beta family frequency identified them. Within the response measured ex vivo, HLA-C-restricted CMV-specific TCR beta clonotypes were dominant.

This CDR3 spans 14 amino acids. The germline CDR1 and CDR2 sequences are SQVTM and ANQGSEA. The ends were cut back, 0 bases at V and 4 bases at J, with 10 bases in the middle. This clonotype was picked up a small number of times. Antigen: not known. TCRdb re-analysed the reads in MiXCR, keeping a single row per CDR3 protein. Among about 700,000 distinct CDR3 sequences, 33% were seen once, and the ten largest hold roughly 18%. This chain joins TRBV29-1 and TRBJ2-1, with TRBD1 as a possible D gene (6 bases). The sequencing here drew on cultured PBMCs, taken from culture after CMV antigen stimulation. This TCR came from a human donor in good health (CMV status not recorded). Some clones in this sample may be carry-over from other donors' samples. The CDR3 nucleotides read TGCAGCGTTGAAGATACAGGGTTTTACAATGAGCAGTTCTTC. It encodes CSVEDTGFYNEQFF.